This entry features one T cell receptor (beta chain) sequence. Its antigen is not identified. These data originate in a study of vaccination effects on CD4 cells after COVID-19. The length of the CDR3 is 14 residues. V gave up 5 bases and J gave up 10 bases; unmatched junction bases: 10. The germline gives CDR1 SGHTA, CDR2 FQGNSA. Antigen-specific CD4+ T cells were expanded (with viral peptide pools) by the ViraFEST assay ahead of sequencing. The culture ran for 10 days, and then CD4+ T cells were isolated. Nobody among the vaccine recipients had prior SARS-CoV-2 infection (nucleocapsid antibodies were negative). A few million PBMC were placed in each well, which was supplemented with approximately 9.2 IU/ml IL-2 and around 9.9 ug/ml peptides. This table comes from immunoSEQ multiplex PCR, and its TCRdb copy is limited to in-frame clones, with some not included. The table lists about 63,000 clones, about 79% of them singletons.

The TCR sequence derives from a human donor who received a COVID-19 vaccine. The starting material was CD4+ T cells from PBMCs cultured with HCoV-OC43 spike peptides, obtained before COVID-19 vaccination. Stated subset: HCoV-OC43 spike overlapping peptide pool stimulation. The chain links TRBV7-2 to TRBJ2-1; 8 positions match TRBD2. As DNA, the CDR3 is TGTGCCAGCAGCCCGGGGGGGTCCCGTGGGGAGCAGTTCTTC. Its translation: CASSPGGSRGEQFF.